The rows below give T cell receptor beta chains drawn from one sample of a study of T cells after yellow fever vaccination. TCRdb fed the 5' RACE reads into MiXCR, producing one record per CDR3 protein. The repertoire includes approximately 300,000 distinct CDR3 sequences, about 8.7% of them detected once, and approximately 19% sits in the top ten. Specimen: PBMCs, collected on the day of the first yellow fever vaccination. The receptors stem from a man aged 18 to 35 who received the YFV17D yellow fever vaccine. CDR3s include the opening cysteine and the closing phenylalanine or tryptophan. A D gene is named only where the DNA matches it firmly. Size tells how often a clone was seen (once, few, many) or the class of an expanded clone, and some rows leave it out.

D gene,J gene,clone size,V gene,CDR3 protein,CDR3 DNA
TRBD1,TRBJ2-3,few,TRBV29-1,CSVEDLQGAADTQYF,TGCAGCGTTGAAGATTTACAGGGGGCTGCAGATACGCAGTATTTT
-,TRBJ1-5,few,TRBV6-2/TRBV6-3,CASSHSGPPQPQHF,TGTGCCAGCAGTCACAGCGGTCCGCCTCAGCCCCAGCATTTT
-,TRBJ1-1,few,TRBV6-6,CASSYKPEGEAFF,TGTGCCAGCAGTTACAAGCCAGAGGGGGAAGCTTTCTTT
TRBD1,TRBJ1-6,-,TRBV28,CATPARGYNSPLHF,TGTGCCACCCCGGCCAGGGGGTATAATTCACCCCTCCACTTT
-,TRBJ1-1,many,TRBV12-3/TRBV12-4,CASSSNTEAFF,TGTGCCAGCAGTTCGAACACTGAAGCTTTCTTT
-,TRBJ1-5,-,TRBV6-5,CASSYSMGGSQPQHF,TGTGCCAGCAGTTACTCGATGGGGGGCAGTCAGCCCCAGCATTTT
-,TRBJ2-3,few,TRBV4-1,CASSQQYSHTDTQYF,TGCGCCAGCAGCCAACAATACAGCCACACAGATACGCAGTATTTT
-,TRBJ1-5,few,TRBV20-1,CSASRSNQPQHF,TGCAGTGCTAGTAGGTCAAATCAGCCCCAGCATTTT
-,TRBJ1-4,few,TRBV30,CAWAGATNEKLFF,TGTGCCTGGGCGGGGGCAACTAATGAAAAACTGTTTTTT
TRBD2,TRBJ2-2,few,TRBV7-6,CASSLLRGDTGELFF,TGTGCCAGCAGCTTATTACGGGGGGACACCGGGGAGCTGTTTTTT
-,TRBJ1-6,few,TRBV15,CATSREQGSNSPLHF,TGTGCCACCAGCAGAGAGCAGGGGAGTAATTCACCCCTCCACTTT
-,TRBJ2-3,-,TRBV5-1,CASSLTTPGTQYF,TGCGCCAGCAGCCTAACAACCCCGGGTACGCAGTATTTT
-,TRBJ1-4,-,TRBV6-5,CASSYSWRAVDEKLFF,TGTGCCAGCAGTTACTCGTGGAGGGCGGTCGATGAAAAACTGTTTTTT
-,TRBJ1-2,-,TRBV7-2,CASSFLGSANYGYTF,TGTGCCAGCAGCTTTTTAGGGTCGGCTAACTATGGCTACACCTTC
TRBD1,TRBJ2-5,-,TRBV4-1,CASSRTTGIETQYF,TGCGCCAGCAGCCGAACGACAGGGATCGAGACCCAGTACTTC
-,TRBJ2-3,-,TRBV2,CAINNSSTDTQYF,TGTGCCATAAATAATTCTAGCACAGATACGCAGTATTTT
TRBD1,TRBJ1-6,few,TRBV18,CASSPRTDRGNSPLHF,TGTGCCAGCTCACCACGGACCGACAGGGGTAATTCACCCCTCCACTTT
-,TRBJ1-1,many,TRBV14,CASSGQRNTEAFF,TGTGCCAGCAGTGGACAGCGGAACACTGAAGCTTTCTTT
-,TRBJ2-1,-,TRBV10-3,CAISEVHIQIPNEQFF,TGTGCCATCAGTGAAGTACATATCCAAATACCTAATGAGCAGTTCTTC
-,TRBJ1-1,-,TRBV3-1,CASSQDRGTEAFF,TGTGCCAGCAGCCAAGACAGGGGTACTGAAGCTTTCTTT
TRBD1,TRBJ2-1,few,TRBV18,CASSPRDREWKGQFF,TGTGCCAGCTCACCACGAGACAGGGAATGGAAAGGGCAGTTCTTC
-,TRBJ2-7,many,TRBV18,CASSPNRGPSYEQYF,TGTGCCAGCTCACCAAATCGGGGCCCCTCCTACGAGCAGTACTTC
-,TRBJ1-6,few,TRBV18,CASSPPRGADSPLHF,TGTGCCAGCTCACCCCCGAGGGGGGCAGATTCACCCCTCCACTTT
-,TRBJ1-5,few,TRBV6-1,CASMGGSNQPQHF,TGTGCCAGCATGGGGGGCAGCAATCAGCCCCAGCATTTT
TRBD2,TRBJ2-5,few,TRBV7-6,CASSPRTSLGQETQYF,TGTGCCAGCAGCCCCCGGACTAGCTTGGGCCAAGAGACCCAGTACTTC
TRBD1,TRBJ2-2,many,TRBV29-1,CSVVDRANTGELFF,TGCAGCGTCGTCGACAGGGCGAACACCGGGGAGCTGTTTTTT
-,TRBJ2-3,-,TRBV5-1,CASPYGYTQYF,TGCGCCAGCCCCTATGGGTATACGCAGTATTTT
-,TRBJ2-1,-,TRBV6-1,CASSKYRTDYNEQFF,TGTGCCAGCAGCAAGTACCGGACGGATTACAATGAGCAGTTCTTC
TRBD1,TRBJ1-6,few,TRBV5-1,CASSLWDRGNSPLHF,TGCGCCAGCAGCTTGTGGGACAGGGGAAATTCACCCCTCCACTTT
-,TRBJ2-3,few,TRBV14,CASSPGLEDTQYF,TGTGCCAGCAGCCCAGGGCTGGAAGATACGCAGTATTTT
-,TRBJ1-1,-,TRBV11-2,CASSPGRASDEAFF,TGTGCCAGCAGCCCCGGCAGGGCCTCGGATGAAGCTTTCTTT
-,TRBJ2-2,-,TRBV9,CASSTYPATGELFF,TGTGCCAGCAGCACCTACCCAGCCACCGGGGAGCTGTTTTTT
-,TRBJ1-2,-,TRBV5-4,CASSFGQLINYGYTF,TGTGCCAGCAGCTTCGGGCAACTGATTAACTATGGCTACACCTTC
TRBD1,TRBJ2-2,few,TRBV7-3,CASSSQGVSTGELFF,TGTGCCAGCAGCTCCCAGGGGGTTAGCACCGGGGAGCTGTTTTTT
-,TRBJ1-2,few,TRBV15,CATSRMGIGNLYGYTF,TGTGCCACCAGCAGGATGGGTATAGGGAACCTCTATGGCTACACCTTC
-,TRBJ1-1,-,TRBV12-3/TRBV12-4,CASSLGRRGNTEAFF,TGTGCCAGCAGTTTGGGACGGAGAGGGAACACTGAAGCTTTCTTT
TRBD2,TRBJ2-2,many,TRBV5-1,CASSNLAANTGELFF,TGCGCCAGCAGCAACCTAGCGGCGAACACCGGGGAGCTGTTTTTT
TRBD1,TRBJ2-1,few,TRBV12-3/TRBV12-4,CASGPPSRGTNEQFF,TGTGCCAGCGGCCCCCCGAGCAGGGGGACGAATGAGCAGTTCTTC
-,TRBJ2-7,-,TRBV6-9,CADSGRGRGYDQYF,TGTGCCGACTCCGGCCGGGGCAGAGGATACGACCAGTACTTC
-,TRBJ1-4,-,TRBV6-2/TRBV6-3,CASSYETAGEKLFF,TGTGCCAGCAGTTACGAAACCGCGGGGGAAAAACTGTTTTTT